A selection of T cell receptor beta chains follows, all from one sample in a study of blood T cell repertoires in COVID-19. Sequencing was performed with immunoSEQ multiplex PCR; in TCRdb, only in-frame clones are kept and a portion is missing. The sample includes under 250,000 clones, approximately 84% seen only once; the top ten take 4% to 4.5%. The sequencing sample was made of peripheral blood. The receptors derive from a man aged 50 to 59 with acute or convalescent COVID-19. Both conserved end residues are part of each CDR3.

v_call cdr3_aa
TRBV19 CASSMRQGLSGEAFF
TRBV28 CASSLTGATNEKLFF
TRBV12-5 CASGLQTTGTRQETQYF
TRBV28 CASSLLGGNTEAFF
TRBV11-3 CASSSGTGRGAPLHF
TRBV19 CASSRRLAGKGEQYF
TRBV6-6 CASSYLAQGVDYGYTF
TRBV29-1 CSVEENYGYTF
TRBV27 CASSSLGEGEETQYF
TRBV7-3 CASRPQAGPNNEQFF
TRBV11-3 CASSSPGTGYQETQYF
TRBV5-5 CASSLSEQKVGTEAFF
TRBV27 CASSLVVGVRSGYTF
TRBV7-9 CASSLAGVGGGKSYNEQFF
TRBV7-9 CASSLGQGRGYEQYF
TRBV19 CASSSGAETQYF
TRBV29-1 CSVGGGGGAKETQYF
TRBV2 CASSYITGGDPTQYF
TRBV6-1 CASRSSGKVTYEQYF